These 25 T cell receptor beta chains originate from one sample sequenced in a study of cytomegalovirus exposure and HLA in healthy donors. With 60 Vbeta and 13 Jbeta primers, the PCR was carried out. Profiled with immunoSEQ multiplex PCR; TCRdb holds only in-frame clones, not every one. Of fewer than 90,000 clones in the sample, approximately 80% were seen once. The sequencing input was PBMCs. All receptors come from a human donor in good health.

This chain joins TRBV19 and TRBJ2-7; D gene uncertain. V lost 3 bases to trimming and J lost 0 bases, with 6 bases between them. Per germline, CDR1 LNHDA and CDR2 SQIVND (reference sequence). There are 13 residues in the CDR3. The CDR3 spells CASSIASSYEQYF. CDR3 nucleotide sequence: TGTGCCAGTAGTATCGCGAGCTCCTACGAGCAGTACTTC.

The rearrangement uses TRBV7-9 and TRBJ2-5, with D possibly being TRBD2 (5 bases). The CDR3 length is 14 residues. The germline V and J ends were trimmed by 3 bases and 7 bases, with 15 bases remaining between them. Germline CDR1 reads SEHNR; CDR2 reads FQNEAQ (reference sequence). The CDR3 DNA reads TGTGCCAGCAGCTTTCAGGAGCCTGGAGGGACCCAGTACTTC. This sequence encodes CASSFQEPGGTQYF. Together with reference TRBV7-9 and TRBJ2-5, the CDR3 gives the full variable domain: DTGVSQNPRHKITKRGQNVTFRCDPISEHNRLYWYRQTLGQGPEFLTYFQNEAQLEKSRLLSDRFSAERPKGSFSTLEIQRTEQGDSAMYLCASSFQEPGGTQYFGPGTRLLVL.

On this clone: At one boundary the junction diverges from the germline segment, which might be a read error. This rearrangement joins TRBV7-9 to TRBJ2-5; D possibly corresponds to TRBD2 (5 bases). The CDR3 consists of 16 residues. CDR1 is SEHNR and CDR2 is FQNEAQ in the germline V gene (reference sequence). Written as DNA, the CDR3 is TGTTCCAGCACCAAAGAGGGTCTCTCTGGCCAAGAGACCCAGTACTTC. It translates to CSSTKEGLSGQETQYF.

This clone was found once. The chain uses TRBV10-3 and TRBJ2-7; TRBD2 agrees at 11 bases. The junction had 9 bases not matched to a gene; V was cut back by 4 bases and J by 4 bases. Germline-derived CDR1 and CDR2 are ENHRY and SYGVKD. The length of the CDR3 is 16 residues. The DNA of the CDR3 is TGTGCCATCAGTGGTCGGGGGCTAGCGGGGGGTTACGAGCAGTACTTC. Translation: CAISGRGLAGGYEQYF.

The chain combines TRBV2 with TRBJ1-2, with D possibly matching TRBD1 (5 bases). The CDR3 totals 13 residues. From germline, CDR1 is SNHLY and CDR2 FYNNEI. V was cut by 7 bases and J by 4 bases, with 13 bases left in between. DNA for the CDR3: TGTGCCAGCAAGATGGAGACAGTCTATGGCTACACCTTC. It is translated as CASKMETVYGYTF.

This chain joins TRBV7-2 and TRBJ1-2; TRBD1 matches 9 bases. The junction had 6 bases not matched to a gene; V was cut back by 5 bases and J by 5 bases. The CDR3 sequence is 14 residues long. Germline CDR1 and CDR2: SGHTA and FQGNSA. The CDR3 sequence: CASSVSQGAYGYTF. The CDR3, as DNA: TGTGCCAGCAGCGTATCACAGGGGGCATATGGCTACACCTTC.

V usage is TRBV6-5 and J usage is TRBJ1-1, with 7 bases that match TRBD1. After removal of 2 bases from V and 0 bases from J, the junction contained 6 bases not matched to a gene. This CDR3 is 16 amino acids long. Germline loops: CDR1 MNHEY, CDR2 SVGAGI. The CDR3 DNA follows: TGTGCCAGCAGTTACGGGAATGGACAGGTGAACACTGAAGCTTTCTTT. Its protein product is CASSYGNGQVNTEAFF.

This clone has just a few counts. The gene calls are TRBV7-2 and TRBJ2-5, with 9 nucleotides matching TRBD2. The CDR3 spans 15 residues. Germline trimming cut 3 bases from V and 4 bases from J; bases unmatched to any gene: 6. Looked up from germline, CDR1 is SGHTA and CDR2 is FQGNSA. The CDR3 loop is CASSLNSGGRETQYF. CDR3 DNA: TGTGCCAGCAGCTTGAATAGCGGGGGCCGAGAGACCCAGTACTTC.

The chain uses TRBV2 and TRBJ2-1; TRBD2 agrees at 7 bases. The germline V gene has CDR1 SNHLY and CDR2 FYNNEI. This CDR3 contains 15 residues. The V gene end was trimmed by 10 bases and the J gene end by 4 bases; junction bases not matched to a gene: 13. This CDR3 is CATTIGLADYNEQFF. CDR3 in DNA: TGTGCCACAACCATCGGGCTAGCGGATTACAATGAGCAGTTCTTC.

The CDR3 reads CAAQRLGQRNTEAFF. The CDR3 bases are TGCGCCGCACAGAGACTCGGACAGAGGAACACTGAAGCTTTCTTT. The rearrangement links TRBV23-1 to TRBJ1-1; the D gene is possibly TRBD1 (6 bases). TRBV23-1 is an ORF for which the function is uncertain. The CDR3 sequence is 15 residues long. V was cut by 11 bases and J by 1 base, with 20 bases left in between.

The chain links TRBV13 to TRBJ2-7; TRBD1 matches at 10 bases. Germline CDR1 PRHDT, CDR2 FYEKMQ (reference sequence). V trimming: 4 bases; J trimming: 1 base; junction bases outside the gene matches: 1. CDR3 length equals 14 residues. The CDR3 loop is CASSSDRGSYEQYF. The CDR3 DNA reads TGTGCCAGCAGCTCGGACAGGGGGTCCTACGAGCAGTACTTC.

The chain is built from TRBV5-1 and TRBJ2-3; the match to TRBD2 covers 15 bases. V was pared by 4 bases and J by 4 bases, with 13 bases of the junction left unmatched. CDR3 size: 19 residues. Germline V gives CDR1 SGHRS, CDR2 YFSETQ. The CDR3 sequence: CASSGTSGLAGGWADTQYF. In DNA, the CDR3 is TGCGCCAGCAGCGGGACCTCGGGACTAGCGGGGGGATGGGCAGATACGCAGTATTTT.

The chain joins TRBV27 to TRBJ1-1, with D unresolved. Deletions cut 4 bases from V and 3 bases from J, with 9 bases between. The germline V gene has CDR1 MNHEY and CDR2 SMNVEV (reference sequence). The CDR3 sequence is 13 residues long. CDR3 protein: CASSYGRHTEAFF. The CDR3 region has the DNA TGTGCCAGCAGTTACGGTCGTCACACTGAAGCTTTCTTT.

This clone appeared a single time. Germline and junction disagree at one end, which may indicate a read error. This chain uses TRBV5-1 with TRBJ1-4; 9 bases fit TRBD1. Germline loops: CDR1 SGHRS, CDR2 YFSETQ. This CDR3 has 15 residues. CDR3 DNA: TGCGCCAGCAGCCAACAGACAGGGGGTAATGGAAAACTGTTTTTT. It encodes CASSQQTGGNGKLFF.

CDR3: CASSLTGPTGELFF. The CDR3 DNA is TGTGCCAGCAGCTTAACAGGGCCGACCGGGGAGCTGTTTTTT. The rearrangement links TRBV5-4 to TRBJ2-2; perhaps TRBD1 as D (6 bases). There are 14 residues in the CDR3. Per the germline V gene, CDR1 is SGHNT and CDR2 is YYREEE (reference sequence). Trimming removed 2 bases from V and 5 bases from J, with 10 bases in between. Variable domain in full (rest from reference TRBV5-4 and TRBJ2-2): ETGVTQSPTHLIKTRGQQVTLRCSSQSGHNTVSWYQQALGQGPQFIFQYYREEENGRGNFPPRFSGLQFPNYSSELNVNALELDDSALYLCASSLTGPTGELFFGEGSRLTVL.

CDR3 sequence reads: CASSGPRAEDTEAFF. The CDR3 nucleotides are TGTGCCAGCAGTGGCCCAAGGGCGGAGGACACTGAAGCTTTCTTT. The rearrangement links TRBV25-1 to TRBJ1-1; D gene unclear. The ends were cut back, 4 bases at V and 3 bases at J, with 15 bases in the middle. This CDR3 is built from 15 residues. From germline, CDR1 is MGHDK and CDR2 SYGVNS.

The chain joins TRBV2 to TRBJ1-2; D gene uncertain. Germline V gene sequence: CDR1 SNHLY, CDR2 FYNNEI. V was clipped by 2 bases and J by 5 bases, with 12 bases between them. CDR3 length equals 14 residues. CDR3 in DNA: TGTGCCAGCAGTGAATTCGTTGGGCAATATGGCTACACCTTC. Protein product: CASSEFVGQYGYTF.

The chain joins TRBV5-1 to TRBJ1-6; D might be TRBD1 (6 bases). V was trimmed by 1 base and J by 10 bases, leaving 12 bases between them. Germline V lookup: CDR1 SGHRS, CDR2 YFSETQ. This CDR3 contains 14 residues. DNA of the CDR3: TGCGCCAGCAGCTTGACAGGGAGCAACTCACCCCTCCACTTT. This encodes CASSLTGSNSPLHF.

CDR3 residues: CASSLDVGGEQYF. The CDR3 bases are TGTGCCAGCAGCTTAGATGTGGGGGGCGAGCAGTACTTC. The rearrangement uses TRBV7-6 and TRBJ2-7; the D gene is possibly TRBD2 (6 bases). Between the trimmed V and J ends, which lost 1 base and 6 bases, there was a span of 10 bases. The CDR3 covers 13 residues. Germline assignment: CDR1 SGHVS and CDR2 FNYEAQ.

The chain couples TRBV19 to TRBJ1-1; 10 bases are shared with TRBD1. V trimming: 5 bases; J trimming: 5 bases; junction bases outside the gene matches: 8. The CDR3 consists of 15 residues. CDR1 and CDR2 (germline): LNHDA, SQIVND (reference sequence). For the CDR3, the DNA is TGTGCCAGTAGTGCCGGGACAGGGGTGATAACTGAAGCTTTCTTT. Its protein is CASSAGTGVITEAFF.

The J gene is TRBJ2-1, the V gene TRBV21-1; TRBD2 is the table's D call and was not checked against the DNA. TRBV21-1 corresponds to a pseudogene. The CDR3 spans 15 residues. Here the CDR3 reads CASSNRDFSYNEQFF. The CDR3 DNA is TGTGCCAGCAGCAACCGGGACTTCTCCTACAATGAGCAGTTCTTC.

The rearrangement joins TRBV7-9 to TRBJ1-2; TRBD1 matches at 7 bases. The length of the CDR3 is 14 residues. J lost 4 bases, V lost 6 bases, and 8 bases had no gene match. Germline CDR1 SEHNR, CDR2 FQNEAQ (reference sequence). Here the CDR3 DNA reads TGTGCCAGCAGTTTGACAGGGCTCACCTATGGCTACACCTTC. Residues: CASSLTGLTYGYTF.

In this sample, this clone turned up a few times. The chain links TRBV19 to TRBJ1-4, with TRBD1 matching over 7 bases. Looked up from germline, CDR1 is LNHDA and CDR2 is SQIVND (reference sequence). The ends lost 6 bases at V and 7 bases at J; junction bases unmatched: 8. The CDR3 is 14 amino acids. This CDR3 is CASSEGARGEKLFF. CDR3 DNA: TGTGCCAGTAGCGAGGGGGCGCGGGGTGAAAAACTGTTTTTT. The full variable domain, in which reference TRBV19 and TRBJ1-4 provide the parts outside the CDR3, is DGGITQSPKYLFRKEGQNVTLSCEQNLNHDAMYWYRQDPGQGLRLIYYSQIVNDFQKGDIAEGYSVSREKKESFPLTVTSAQKNPTAFYLCASSEGARGEKLFFGSGTQLSVL.

The V and J genes are TRBV19 and TRBJ1-1; tentative D call: TRBD1 (6 bases). This CDR3 contains 12 residues. The V end was cut by 11 bases, the J end by 3 bases, with 13 bases between. Germline assignment: CDR1 LNHDA and CDR2 SQIVND (reference sequence). The CDR3 sequence: CAASQGDTEAFF. The CDR3 DNA follows: TGTGCCGCCTCACAGGGAGACACTGAAGCTTTCTTT.

This chain links TRBV7-9 with TRBJ2-1; 10 bases fit TRBD1. Germline V CDR1 and CDR2: SEHNR, FQNEAQ (reference sequence). V dropped 3 bases and J dropped 8; count of bases not matched to a gene: 7. The CDR3 has 15 amino acids. The CDR3 is CASSLPGQGWDEQFF. CDR3 bases: TGTGCCAGCAGCTTGCCGGGACAGGGGTGGGATGAGCAGTTCTTC.